Following are 8 T cell receptor beta chains from one sample sequenced in a study of a mutant IDH1 vaccine in newly diagnosed glioma. No antigen has been identified for these receptors. Measured with immunoSEQ multiplex PCR; TCRdb has only the in-frame clones, and not every one. Found here are about 35,000 clones, 75% to 85% of them singletons; the top ten hold approximately 15%. Time point here: week 11, during vaccination. Vaccinated patients received 300 ug of mutant IDH1 20-mer peptide per dose, with topical imiquimod. Specimen: peripheral blood mononuclear cells (PBMCs), collected from a glioma patient whose treatment included an IDH1 peptide vaccine. These receptors originate from a woman aged 30 to 39 with glioma. Some clones in this sample may be carry-over from other donors' samples.

The chain employs TRBV21-1 and TRBJ2-3; the table gives TRBD2 as D, unverified against the DNA. TRBV21-1 is classified as a pseudogene. The CDR3 sequence is 17 residues long. In nucleotides, the CDR3 is TGTGCCAGCAGCACTAGGCAGGGAGGGGACCCCGCAGATACGCAGTATTTT. It codes for CASSTRQGGDPADTQYF.

V gene TRBV6-1 combines with J gene TRBJ2-3; 9 positions match TRBD1. CDR3 size: 15 residues. V gave up 6 bases and J gave up 1 base; unmatched junction bases: 5. Germline V gives CDR1 MNHNS, CDR2 SASEGT. Here the CDR3 reads CASRATGGGTDTQYF. CDR3 DNA: TGTGCCAGCAGAGCAACAGGGGGCGGCACAGATACGCAGTATTTT.

The chain employs TRBV6-1 and TRBJ2-2; no definite D call. The CDR3 is made up of 12 amino acids. Germline lookup yields CDR1 MNHNS and CDR2 SASEGT. The germline V and J ends were trimmed by 8 bases and 8 bases, with 12 bases remaining between them. CDR3 residues: CASRPPSGELFF. Here the CDR3 DNA reads TGTGCCAGCCGACCCCCCAGTGGGGAGCTGTTTTTT.

The chain joins TRBV27 to TRBJ2-1; D might be TRBD1 (5 bases). The CDR3 is made up of 16 amino acids. V was cut by 2 bases and J by 7 bases, with 18 bases left in between. Germline V gene data show CDR1 as MNHEY and CDR2 as SMNVEV (reference sequence). The CDR3 sequence is CASSLTAGQRVNEQFF. In DNA form, the CDR3 reads TGTGCCAGCAGTTTAACGGCAGGGCAACGAGTAAATGAGCAGTTCTTC.

The V and J genes are TRBV29-1 and TRBJ2-1; a weak D match, TRBD2 (5 bases). Trimming left V 4 bases short and J 8 bases short, with 9 bases between. Per germline, CDR1 SQVTM and CDR2 ANQGSEA. CDR3 length: 11 residues. The CDR3 protein is CSVGRGDEQFF. The DNA of the CDR3 is TGCAGCGTTGGACGGGGTGATGAGCAGTTCTTC.

This clone was observed a handful of times. V is TRBV27 and J is TRBJ1-1; 8 nucleotides line up with TRBD1. V shed 8 bases, J shed 4 bases, and the junction held 6 bases outside the gene matches. Per the germline V gene, CDR1 is MNHEY and CDR2 is SMNVEV (reference sequence). The CDR3 covers 13 residues. Written as DNA, the CDR3 is TGTGCCAGCGGACAGGGACAGAGCACTGAAGCTTTCTTT. Residues: CASGQGQSTEAFF.

J is TRBJ2-7 and V is TRBV4-1; D may be TRBD1 or TRBD2 (5 bases each). V was clipped by 4 bases and J by 3 bases, with 10 bases between them. The CDR3 contains 13 residues. The germline CDR1 and CDR2 sequences are MGHRA and YSYEKL. CDR3: CASSPRDGYEQYF. CDR3 sequence (DNA): TGCGCCAGCAGCCCCCGGGACGGCTACGAGCAGTACTTC.

The J gene is TRBJ2-7, the V gene TRBV4-1; 14 positions agree with TRBD2. Germline V CDR1 and CDR2: MGHRA, YSYEKL. The V segment lost 2 bases and the J segment 4 bases; nucleotides outside the gene matches: 13. CDR3 length: 19 amino acids. As DNA, the CDR3 is TGCGCCAGCAGCCAAAGAGCCCCGGGACTAGCGGGAGTTCTGTACGAGCAGTACTTC. This gives the protein CASSQRAPGLAGVLYEQYF.